A single sample gave rise to the 2 T cell receptor beta chains below, sequenced in a study of T-cell memory formation after mild COVID-19. TCRdb re-derived calls from the 5' RACE reads in MiXCR, one entry per CDR3 protein. The sample records approximately 430,000 distinct CDR3 sequences, 20% to 30% being singletons. Sequenced: PBMCs or a T cell subset sorted from them (not recorded which). The receptors were sampled from an adult woman who had mild COVID-19 (a few samples of this study predate the infection). Cell type and time point are not known.

This clonotype appeared many times. This chain joins TRBV2 and TRBJ1-1; D remains ambiguous. The germline gives CDR1 SNHLY, CDR2 FYNNEI. V was shortened by 4 bases and J by 2 bases, with 8 bases between the two germline ends. This CDR3 comprises 13 residues. CDR3 protein: CASSVLGNTEAFF. In DNA, the CDR3 is TGTGCCAGCAGTGTGTTGGGAAACACTGAAGCTTTCTTT.

The rearrangement uses TRBV7-9 and TRBJ1-1; D perhaps matches TRBD1 (6 bases). The CDR3 has 14 residues. V was shortened by 2 bases and J by 7 bases, with 14 bases between the two germline ends. Germline V gene lookup returns CDR1 SEHNR and CDR2 FQNEAQ (reference sequence). The CDR3, as DNA: TGTGCCAGCAGCTTAACAACTACAGGGTTTGAAGCTTTCTTT. Its translation is CASSLTTTGFEAFF.